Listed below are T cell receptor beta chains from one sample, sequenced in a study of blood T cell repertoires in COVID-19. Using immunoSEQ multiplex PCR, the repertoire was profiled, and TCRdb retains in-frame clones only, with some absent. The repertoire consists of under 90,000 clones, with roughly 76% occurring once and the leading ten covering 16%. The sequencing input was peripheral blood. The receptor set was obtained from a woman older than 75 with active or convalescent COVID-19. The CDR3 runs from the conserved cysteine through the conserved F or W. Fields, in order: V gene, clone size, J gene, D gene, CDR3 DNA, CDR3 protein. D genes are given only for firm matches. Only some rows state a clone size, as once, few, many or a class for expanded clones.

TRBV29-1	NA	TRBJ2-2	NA	TGCAGCGCCAGCGTCGGAGTCAACACCGGGGAGCTGTTTTTT	CSASVGVNTGELFF
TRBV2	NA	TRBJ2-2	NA	TGTGCCAGCAGTGTACGGCGGGGGAACACCGGGGAGCTGTTTTTT	CASSVRRGNTGELFF
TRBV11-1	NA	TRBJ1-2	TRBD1	TGTGCCAGCAGACTTACCGGGACAGACAACTATGGCTACACCTTC	CASRLTGTDNYGYTF
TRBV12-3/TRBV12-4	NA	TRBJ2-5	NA	TGTGCCAGCAGTTTGGGGGCACAAGAGACCCAGTACTTC	CASSLGAQETQYF
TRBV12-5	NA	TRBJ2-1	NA	TGTGCTAGTGGTTTGAGCAGGGGCTCCTACAATGAGCAGTTCTTC	CASGLSRGSYNEQFF
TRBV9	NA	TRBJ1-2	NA	TGTGCCAGCAGCTCATTCGGTGGCTACACCTTC	CASSSFGGYTF
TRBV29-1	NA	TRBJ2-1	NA	TGCAGCGTGGGGGGAGAGTCCTACAATGAGCAGTTCTTC	CSVGGESYNEQFF
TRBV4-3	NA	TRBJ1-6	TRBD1	TGCGCCAGCAGCCAAGAAATCCGGGCAGGGGGAACCCTCCACTTT	CASSQEIRAGGTLHF
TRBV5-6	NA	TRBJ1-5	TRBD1	TGTGCCAGCAGCCTAATTGGGACAGGGCTAGCGAATCAGCCCCAGCATTTT	CASSLIGTGLANQPQHF
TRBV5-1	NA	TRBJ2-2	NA	TGCGCCAGCAGCCCCCCCGCAGGGCCAAAGGAGCTGTTTTTT	CASSPPAGPKELFF
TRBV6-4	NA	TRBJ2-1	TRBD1	TGTGCCAGCAGTGTCCAGGAAGGGGGCGCACAGTACAATGAGCAGTTCTTC	CASSVQEGGAQYNEQFF
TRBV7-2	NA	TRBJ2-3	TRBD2	TGTGCCAGCAGCTCCGGGGGGGCCGGCACAGATACGCAGTATTTT	CASSSGGAGTDTQYF
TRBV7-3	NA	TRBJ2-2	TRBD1	TGTGCCAGCAGCCTACAGGGGATAGGCACCGGGGAGCTGTTTTTT	CASSLQGIGTGELFF
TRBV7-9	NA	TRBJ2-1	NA	TGTGCCAGCAGCTCCTCTTGGTCGCAGGGGTTCTTC	CASSSSWSQGFF
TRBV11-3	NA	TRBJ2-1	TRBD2	TGTGCCAGCAGCTTAGGGACTAGCGGGACCTACAATGAGCAGTTCTTC	CASSLGTSGTYNEQFF
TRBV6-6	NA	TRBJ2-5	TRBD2	TGTGCCAGCAACCAGGAGCGGGGGGGAGAGACCCAGTACTTC	CASNQERGGETQYF
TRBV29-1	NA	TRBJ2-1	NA	TGCAGCGTTGCCAGGGCCTATGAGCAGTTCTTC	CSVARAYEQFF
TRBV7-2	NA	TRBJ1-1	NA	TGTGCCAGCAGCTTAGTAGGGAGAGGGACTGAAGCTTTCTTT	CASSLVGRGTEAFF
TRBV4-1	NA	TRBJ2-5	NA	TGCGCCAGCCTGGGTACAGGGAGGGGAGAGACCCAGTACTTC	CASLGTGRGETQYF
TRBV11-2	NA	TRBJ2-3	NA	TGTGCCAGCAGCTCTCAGTATAGCACAGATACGCAGTATTTT	CASSSQYSTDTQYF
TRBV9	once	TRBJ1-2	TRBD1	TGTGCCAGCAGCGTAGGGACAGGGGTCTATGGCTACACCTTC	CASSVGTGVYGYTF
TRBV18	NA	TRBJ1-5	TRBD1	TGTGCCAGCTCACCACCCGGGACAGGGACGAATCAGCCCCAGCATTTT	CASSPPGTGTNQPQHF
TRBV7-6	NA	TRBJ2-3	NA	TGTGCCAGCAGCCGGACTGGAATCACAGATACGCAGTATTTT	CASSRTGITDTQYF
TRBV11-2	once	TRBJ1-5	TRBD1	TGTGCCAGCAGCCTCGGGACAGGGGGCTGGCAGCCCCAGCATTTT	CASSLGTGGWQPQHF
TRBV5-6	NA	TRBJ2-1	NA	TGTGCCAGCAGCTTAGTCAGGAACAATGAGCAGTTCTTC	CASSLVRNNEQFF
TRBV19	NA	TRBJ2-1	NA	TGTGCCAGTAGTAGTGGCGGGACTCACTCCTACAATGAGCAGTTCTTC	CASSSGGTHSYNEQFF
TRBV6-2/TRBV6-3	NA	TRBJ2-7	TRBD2	TGTGCCAGCAGTTACCAGGCTAGCGGGATTACCTCCTACGAGCAGTACTTC	CASSYQASGITSYEQYF
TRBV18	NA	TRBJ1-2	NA	TGTGCCAGCTCACCACCGTCCGTAGACTATGGCTACACCTTC	CASSPPSVDYGYTF
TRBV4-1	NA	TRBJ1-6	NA	TGCGCCAGCAGACAAGGCCCAAGGGGCGAGTATAATTCACCCCTCCACTTT	CASRQGPRGEYNSPLHF
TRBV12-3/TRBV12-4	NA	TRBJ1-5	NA	TGTGCCAGCAGTGCACAGGTTTATCAGCCCCAGCATTTT	CASSAQVYQPQHF
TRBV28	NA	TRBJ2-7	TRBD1	TGTGCCAGCAGCAAATCCGGGACAGGCTCCTACGAGCAGTACTTC	CASSKSGTGSYEQYF
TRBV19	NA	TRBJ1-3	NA	TGTGCCAGTAACCCCCGAGCGTCAGGGAAAGGAAACACCATATATTTT	CASNPRASGKGNTIYF
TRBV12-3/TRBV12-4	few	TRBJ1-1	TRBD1	TGTGCCAGCAGCATACAGGGGGACACTGAAGCTTTCTTT	CASSIQGDTEAFF
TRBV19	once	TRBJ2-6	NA	TGTGCCAGTAGTACAACTAGCTCTGGGGCCAACGTCCTGACTTTC	CASSTTSSGANVLTF
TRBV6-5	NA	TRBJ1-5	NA	TGTGCCAGCAGTCCTAGCGAGGGTTTGAGTCAGCCCCAGCATTTT	CASSPSEGLSQPQHF
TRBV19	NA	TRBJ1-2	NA	TGTGCCATCATCATGGGGACAATCAGTCCCCAGGATGATGGCTACACCTTC	CAIIMGTISPQDDGYTF
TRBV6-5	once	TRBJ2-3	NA	TGTGCCACCGGTCGAATGTTATCCGATACGCAGTATTTT	CATGRMLSDTQYF
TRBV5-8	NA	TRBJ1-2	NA	TGTGCCAGCAGGGGTGGACAGACTTTGTCAGACTATGGCTACACCTTC	CASRGGQTLSDYGYTF
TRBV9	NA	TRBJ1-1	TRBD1	TGTGCCAGCAGCGTGAGACAGGGAGATGGCACTGAAGCTTTCTTT	CASSVRQGDGTEAFF
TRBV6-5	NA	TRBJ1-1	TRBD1	TGTGCCAGCAGGGGGACAGCTAACACTGAAGCTTTCTTT	CASRGTANTEAFF
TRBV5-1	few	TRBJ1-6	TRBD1	TGCGCCAGCAGCGGCGGGACAGCGTCGAACTCCTATAATTCACCCCTCCACTTT	CASSGGTASNSYNSPLHF
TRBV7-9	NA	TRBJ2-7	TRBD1	TGTGCCAGCAGCCCACCGACAGGGCCCATCTACGAGCAGTACTTC	CASSPPTGPIYEQYF
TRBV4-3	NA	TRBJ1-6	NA	TGCGCCAGCAGCCAAGGCCCCGACAGTTCACCCCTCCACTTT	CASSQGPDSSPLHF
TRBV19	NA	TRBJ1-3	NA	TGTGCCAGTAGTATAGAATGGAGATCTGGAAACACCATATATTTT	CASSIEWRSGNTIYF
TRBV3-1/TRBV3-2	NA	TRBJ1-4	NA	TGTGCCAGCAGCCAAACAGGGATGGGGGAAAAACTGTTTTTT	CASSQTGMGEKLFF
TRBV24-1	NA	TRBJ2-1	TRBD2	TGTGCCACCAGTGCCCGGGGAGGACTAGCGAGGCACAATGAGCAGTTCTTC	CATSARGGLARHNEQFF
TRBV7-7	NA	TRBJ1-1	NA	TGTGCTAGCAGCTTGATTGACACTAGGCACACTGAAGCTTTCTTT	CASSLIDTRHTEAFF
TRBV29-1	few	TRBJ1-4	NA	TGCAGCGTCGATACAGGGTTTGATGAAAAACTGTTTTTT	CSVDTGFDEKLFF
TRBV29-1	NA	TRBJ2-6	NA	TGCAGCGTCCCTGGGAACAGGGACCCCTCTGGGGCCAACGTCCTGACTTTC	CSVPGNRDPSGANVLTF
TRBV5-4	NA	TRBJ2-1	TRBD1	TGTGCCAGCAGCGTGGACAGGGACAATGAGCAGTTCTTC	CASSVDRDNEQFF
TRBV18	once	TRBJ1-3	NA	TGTGCCAGCTCACCACGAGTCGAAACTGGAAACACCATATATTTT	CASSPRVETGNTIYF
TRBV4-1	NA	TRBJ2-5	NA	TGCGCCAGCAGCCAACAATTTCAAGAGACCCAGTACTTC	CASSQQFQETQYF
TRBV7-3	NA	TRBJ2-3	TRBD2	TGTGCCAGCAGTACTAGCGGAGGCACAGATACGCAGTATTTT	CASSTSGGTDTQYF
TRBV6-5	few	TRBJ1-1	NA	TGTGCCAGCAGTTTCTGGGGGGGGACTGAAGCTTTCTTT	CASSFWGGTEAFF
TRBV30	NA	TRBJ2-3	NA	TGTGCGCTTACCGCGCTAGCCGGGACAGATACGCAGTATTTT	CALTALAGTDTQYF
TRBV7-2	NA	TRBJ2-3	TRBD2	TGTGCCAGCAGTATCGGACTAGCGTCTTTTAATACGCAGTATTTT	CASSIGLASFNTQYF
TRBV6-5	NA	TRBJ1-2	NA	TGTGCCAGCAAAGACGGGGGTAACTATGGCTACACCTTC	CASKDGGNYGYTF
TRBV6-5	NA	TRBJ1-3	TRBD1	TGTGCCAGCAGCCGACAGGGGGCGTCTGGAAACACCATATATTTT	CASSRQGASGNTIYF